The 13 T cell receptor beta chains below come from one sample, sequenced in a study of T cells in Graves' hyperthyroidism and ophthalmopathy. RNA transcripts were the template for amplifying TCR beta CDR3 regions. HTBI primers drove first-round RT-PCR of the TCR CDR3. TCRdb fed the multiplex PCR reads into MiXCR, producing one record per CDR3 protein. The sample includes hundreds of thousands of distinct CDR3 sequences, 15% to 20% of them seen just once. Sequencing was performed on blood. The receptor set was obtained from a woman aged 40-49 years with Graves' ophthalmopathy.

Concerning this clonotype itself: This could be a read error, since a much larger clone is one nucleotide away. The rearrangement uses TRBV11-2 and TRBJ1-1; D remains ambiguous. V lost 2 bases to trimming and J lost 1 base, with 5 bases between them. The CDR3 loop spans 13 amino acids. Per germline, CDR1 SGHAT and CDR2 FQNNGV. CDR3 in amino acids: CASSLLWNTEAFF. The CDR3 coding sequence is TGTGCCAGCAGCTTATTATGGAACACTGAAGCTTTCTTT.

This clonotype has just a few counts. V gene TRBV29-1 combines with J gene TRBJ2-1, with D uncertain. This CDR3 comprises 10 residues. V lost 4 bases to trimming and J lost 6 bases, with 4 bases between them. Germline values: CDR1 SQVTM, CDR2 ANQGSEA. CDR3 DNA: TGCAGCGTTGGAGGCAATGAGCAGTTCTTC. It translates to CSVGGNEQFF.

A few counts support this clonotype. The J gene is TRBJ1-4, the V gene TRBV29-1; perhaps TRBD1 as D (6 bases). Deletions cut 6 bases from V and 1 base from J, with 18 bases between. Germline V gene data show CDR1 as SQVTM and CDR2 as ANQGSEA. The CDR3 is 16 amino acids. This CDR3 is CSVRDTYEGTNEKLFF. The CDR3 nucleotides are TGCAGCGTACGGGACACCTACGAAGGAACTAATGAAAAACTGTTTTTT. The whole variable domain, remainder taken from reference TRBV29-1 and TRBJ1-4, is SAVISQKPSRDICQRGTSLTIQCQVDSQVTMMFWYRQQPGQSLTLIATANQGSEATYESGFVIDKFPISRPNLTFSTLTVSNMSPEDSSIYLCSVRDTYEGTNEKLFFGSGTQLSVL.

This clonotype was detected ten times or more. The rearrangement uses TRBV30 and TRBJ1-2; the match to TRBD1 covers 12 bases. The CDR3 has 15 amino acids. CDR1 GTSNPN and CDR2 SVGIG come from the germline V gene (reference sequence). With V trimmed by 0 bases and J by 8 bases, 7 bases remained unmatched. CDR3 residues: CAWSVPGQGAQGYTF. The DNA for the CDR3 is TGTGCCTGGAGTGTACCGGGACAGGGGGCGCAGGGCTACACCTTC.

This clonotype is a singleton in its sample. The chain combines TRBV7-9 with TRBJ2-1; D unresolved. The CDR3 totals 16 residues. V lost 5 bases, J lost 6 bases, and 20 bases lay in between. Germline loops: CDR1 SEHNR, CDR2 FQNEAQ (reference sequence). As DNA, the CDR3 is TGTGCCAGCAGCCAACCGGGCGCTCCCTGGGGCAATGAGCAGTTCTTC. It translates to CASSQPGAPWGNEQFF.

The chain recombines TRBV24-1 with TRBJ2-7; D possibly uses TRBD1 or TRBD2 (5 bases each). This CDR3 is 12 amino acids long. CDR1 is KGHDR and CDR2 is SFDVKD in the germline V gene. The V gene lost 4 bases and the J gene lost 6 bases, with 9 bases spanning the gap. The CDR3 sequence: CATSDRDREQYF. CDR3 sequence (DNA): TGTGCCACCAGTGACCGGGACCGCGAGCAGTACTTC.

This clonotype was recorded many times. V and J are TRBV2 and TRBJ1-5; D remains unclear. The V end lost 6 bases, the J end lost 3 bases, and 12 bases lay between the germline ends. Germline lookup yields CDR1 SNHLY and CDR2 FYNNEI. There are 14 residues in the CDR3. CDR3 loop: CASREADSNQPQHF. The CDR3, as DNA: TGTGCCAGCAGGGAGGCAGACTCCAATCAGCCCCAGCATTTT. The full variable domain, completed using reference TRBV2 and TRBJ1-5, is EPEVTQTPSHQVTQMGQEVILRCVPISNHLYFYWYRQILGQKVEFLVSFYNNEISEKSEIFDDQFSVERPDGSNFTLKIRSTKLEDSAMYFCASREADSNQPQHFGDGTRLSIL.

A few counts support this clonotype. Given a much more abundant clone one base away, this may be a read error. For the CDR3, the DNA is TGCACCAGCAGCATATCCGGGACAGGGAACCAGCCCCAGCATTTT. It yields the protein CTSSISGTGNQPQHF. The chain joins TRBV5-1 to TRBJ1-5, with 9 bases identical to TRBD1. Germline V CDR1 and CDR2: SGHRS, YFSETQ. This CDR3 contains 15 residues.

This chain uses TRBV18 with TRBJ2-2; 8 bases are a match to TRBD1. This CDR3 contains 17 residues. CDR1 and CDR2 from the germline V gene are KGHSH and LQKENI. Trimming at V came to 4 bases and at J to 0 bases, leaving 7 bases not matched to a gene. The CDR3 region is CASSLRTGRANTGELFF. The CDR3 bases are TGTGCCAGCTCACTCAGGACAGGGAGAGCGAACACCGGGGAGCTGTTTTTT. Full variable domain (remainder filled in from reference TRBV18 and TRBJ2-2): NAGVMQNPRHLVRRRGQEARLRCSPMKGHSHVYWYRQLPEEGLKFMVYLQKENIIDESGMPKERFSAEFPKEGPSILRIQQVVRGDSAAYFCASSLRTGRANTGELFFGEGSRLTVL.

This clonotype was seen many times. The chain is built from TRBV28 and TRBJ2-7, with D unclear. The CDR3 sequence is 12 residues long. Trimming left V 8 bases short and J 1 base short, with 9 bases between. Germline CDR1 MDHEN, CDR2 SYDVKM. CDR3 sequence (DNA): TGTGCCAGCGGAATGCCGTCCTACGAGCAGTACTTC. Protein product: CASGMPSYEQYF.

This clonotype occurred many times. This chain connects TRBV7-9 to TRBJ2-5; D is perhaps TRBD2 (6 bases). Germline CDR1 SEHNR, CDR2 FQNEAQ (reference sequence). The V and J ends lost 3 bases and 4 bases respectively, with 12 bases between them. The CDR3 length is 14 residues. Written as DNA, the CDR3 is TGTGCCAGCAGCTTCCTGGCGGGGTTAGAGACCCAGTACTTC. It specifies CASSFLAGLETQYF. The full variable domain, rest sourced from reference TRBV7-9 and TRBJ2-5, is DTGVSQNPRHKITKRGQNVTFRCDPISEHNRLYWYRQTLGQGPEFLTYFQNEAQLEKSRLLSDRFSAERPKGSFSTLEIQRTEQGDSAMYLCASSFLAGLETQYFGPGTRLLVL.

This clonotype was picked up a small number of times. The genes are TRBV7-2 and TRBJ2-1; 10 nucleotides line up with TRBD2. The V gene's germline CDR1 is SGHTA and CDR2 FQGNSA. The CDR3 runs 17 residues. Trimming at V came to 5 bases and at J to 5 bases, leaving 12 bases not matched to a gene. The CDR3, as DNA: TGTGCCAGCAGCAGACAAGCGGGGGGGCGTCTCGACAATGAGCAGTTCTTC. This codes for CASSRQAGGRLDNEQFF.

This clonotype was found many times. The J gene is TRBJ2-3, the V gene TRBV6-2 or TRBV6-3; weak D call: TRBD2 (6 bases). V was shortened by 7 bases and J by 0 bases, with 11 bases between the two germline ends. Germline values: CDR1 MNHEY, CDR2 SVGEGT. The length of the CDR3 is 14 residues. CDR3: CASTLAVSTDTQYF. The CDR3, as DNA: TGTGCCAGCACACTAGCCGTAAGCACAGATACGCAGTATTTT.